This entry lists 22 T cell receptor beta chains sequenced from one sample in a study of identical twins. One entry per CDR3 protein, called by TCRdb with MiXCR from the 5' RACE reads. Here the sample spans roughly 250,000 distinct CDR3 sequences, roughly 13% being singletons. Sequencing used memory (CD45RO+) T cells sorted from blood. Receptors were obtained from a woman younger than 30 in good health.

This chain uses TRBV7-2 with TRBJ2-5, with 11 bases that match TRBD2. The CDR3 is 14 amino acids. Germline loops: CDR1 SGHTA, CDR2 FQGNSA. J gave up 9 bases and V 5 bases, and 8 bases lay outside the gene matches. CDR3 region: CASSQLGSGGAQYF. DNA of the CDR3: TGTGCCAGCAGCCAGCTGGGTAGCGGGGGGGCCCAGTACTTC.

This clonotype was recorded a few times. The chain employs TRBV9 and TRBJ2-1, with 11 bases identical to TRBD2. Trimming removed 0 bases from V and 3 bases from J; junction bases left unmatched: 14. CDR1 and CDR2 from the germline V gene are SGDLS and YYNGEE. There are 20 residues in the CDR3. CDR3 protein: CASSVALGLAGGGGYNEQFF. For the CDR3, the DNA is TGTGCCAGCAGCGTAGCTTTGGGGCTAGCGGGAGGCGGGGGCTACAATGAGCAGTTCTTC.

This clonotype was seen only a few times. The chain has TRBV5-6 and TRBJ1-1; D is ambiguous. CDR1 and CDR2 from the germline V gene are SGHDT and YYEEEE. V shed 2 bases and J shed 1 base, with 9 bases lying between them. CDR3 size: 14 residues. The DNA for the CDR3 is TGTGCCAGCAGCTTTCTCAGTCAGAACACTGAAGCTTTCTTT. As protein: CASSFLSQNTEAFF.

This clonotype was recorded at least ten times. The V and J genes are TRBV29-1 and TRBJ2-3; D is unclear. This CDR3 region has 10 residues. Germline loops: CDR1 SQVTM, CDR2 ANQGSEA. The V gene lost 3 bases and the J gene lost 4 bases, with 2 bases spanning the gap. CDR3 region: CSVEADTQYF. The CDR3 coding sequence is TGCAGCGTTGAGGCAGATACGCAGTATTTT.

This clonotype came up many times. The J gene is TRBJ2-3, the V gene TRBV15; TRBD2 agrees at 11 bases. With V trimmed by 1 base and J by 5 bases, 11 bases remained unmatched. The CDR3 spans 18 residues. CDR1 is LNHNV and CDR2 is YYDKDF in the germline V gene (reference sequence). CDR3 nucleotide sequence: TGTGCCACCAGCAGAGGTAAAACTAGCGGGAGTGATGGAGATACGCAGTATTTT. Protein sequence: CATSRGKTSGSDGDTQYF.

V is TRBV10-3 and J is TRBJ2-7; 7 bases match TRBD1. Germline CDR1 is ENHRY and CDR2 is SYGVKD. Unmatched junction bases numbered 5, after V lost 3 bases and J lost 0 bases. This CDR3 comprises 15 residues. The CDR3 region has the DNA TGTGCCATCAGTGAACCGGGACAGAGCTCCTACGAGCAGTACTTC. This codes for CAISEPGQSSYEQYF.

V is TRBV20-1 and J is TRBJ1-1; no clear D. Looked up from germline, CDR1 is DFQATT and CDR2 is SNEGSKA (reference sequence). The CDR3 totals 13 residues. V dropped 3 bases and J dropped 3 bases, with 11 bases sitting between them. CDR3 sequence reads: CSASPLRDTEAFF. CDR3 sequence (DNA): TGCAGTGCTAGTCCCCTCAGAGACACTGAAGCTTTCTTT.

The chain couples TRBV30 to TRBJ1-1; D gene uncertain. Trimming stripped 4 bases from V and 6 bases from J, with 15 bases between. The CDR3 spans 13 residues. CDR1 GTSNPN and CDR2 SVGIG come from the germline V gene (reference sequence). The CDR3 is CAWTPSGRAEAFF. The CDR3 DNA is TGTGCCTGGACCCCGTCCGGTCGCGCTGAAGCTTTCTTT.

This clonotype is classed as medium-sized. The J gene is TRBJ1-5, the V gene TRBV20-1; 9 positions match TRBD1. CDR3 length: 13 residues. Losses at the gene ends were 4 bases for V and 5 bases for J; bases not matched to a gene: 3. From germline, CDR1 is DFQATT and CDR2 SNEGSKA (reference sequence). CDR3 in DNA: TGCAGTGCTAACAGGGGGCAAGATCAGCCCCAGCATTTT. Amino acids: CSANRGQDQPQHF.

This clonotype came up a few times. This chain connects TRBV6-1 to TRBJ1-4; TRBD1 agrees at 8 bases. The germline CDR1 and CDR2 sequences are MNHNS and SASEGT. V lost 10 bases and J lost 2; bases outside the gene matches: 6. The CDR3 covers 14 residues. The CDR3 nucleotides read TGTGCCACCAGGGGGCCGGATACTAATGAAAAACTGTTTTTT. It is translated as CATRGPDTNEKLFF.

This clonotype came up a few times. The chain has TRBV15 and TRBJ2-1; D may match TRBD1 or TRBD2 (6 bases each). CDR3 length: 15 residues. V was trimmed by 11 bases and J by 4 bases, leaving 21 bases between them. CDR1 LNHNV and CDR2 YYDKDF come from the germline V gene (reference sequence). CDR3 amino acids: CAARALGAGYNEQFF. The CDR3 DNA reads TGTGCCGCGCGGGCGTTGGGGGCGGGATACAATGAGCAGTTCTTC. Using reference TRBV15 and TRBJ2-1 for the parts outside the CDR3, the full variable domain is DAMVIQNPRYQVTQFGKPVTLSCSQTLNHNVMYWYQQKSSQAPKLLFHYYDKDFNNEADTPDNFQSRRPNTSFCFLDIRSPGLGDTAMYLCAARALGAGYNEQFFGPGTRLTVL.

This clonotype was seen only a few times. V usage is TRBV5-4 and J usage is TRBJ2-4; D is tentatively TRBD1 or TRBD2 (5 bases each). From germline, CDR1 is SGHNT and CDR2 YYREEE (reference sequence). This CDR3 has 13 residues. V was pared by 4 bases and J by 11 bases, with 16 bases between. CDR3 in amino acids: CASSQGDDFVQYF. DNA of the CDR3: TGTGCCAGCAGCCAAGGGGACGACTTTGTTCAGTACTTC.

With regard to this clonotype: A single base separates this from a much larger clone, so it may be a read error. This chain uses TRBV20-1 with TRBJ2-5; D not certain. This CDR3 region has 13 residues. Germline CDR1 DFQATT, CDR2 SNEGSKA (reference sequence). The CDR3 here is CNAPLGNQETQYF. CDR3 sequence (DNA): TGCAATGCCCCGTTGGGCAACCAAGAGACCCAGTACTTC.

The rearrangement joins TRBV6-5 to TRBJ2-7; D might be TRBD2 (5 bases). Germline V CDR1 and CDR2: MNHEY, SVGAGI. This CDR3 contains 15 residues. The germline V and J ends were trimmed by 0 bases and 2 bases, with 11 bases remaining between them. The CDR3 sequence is CASSYSPAATYEQYF. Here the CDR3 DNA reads TGTGCCAGCAGTTACTCTCCAGCGGCCACCTACGAGCAGTACTTC.

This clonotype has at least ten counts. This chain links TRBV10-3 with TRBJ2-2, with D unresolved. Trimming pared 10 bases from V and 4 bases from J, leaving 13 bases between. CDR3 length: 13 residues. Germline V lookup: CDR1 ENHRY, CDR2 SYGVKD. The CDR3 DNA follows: TGTGCCACCCCCTCGGATGTCACCGGGGAGCTGTTTTTT. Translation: CATPSDVTGELFF.

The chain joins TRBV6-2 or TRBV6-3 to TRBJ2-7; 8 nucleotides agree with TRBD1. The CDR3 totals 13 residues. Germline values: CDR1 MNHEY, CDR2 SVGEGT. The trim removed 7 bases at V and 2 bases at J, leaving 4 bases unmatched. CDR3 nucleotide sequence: TGTGCCAGCAAGGGCAGGGGGCCCTACGAGCAGTACTTC. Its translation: CASKGRGPYEQYF.

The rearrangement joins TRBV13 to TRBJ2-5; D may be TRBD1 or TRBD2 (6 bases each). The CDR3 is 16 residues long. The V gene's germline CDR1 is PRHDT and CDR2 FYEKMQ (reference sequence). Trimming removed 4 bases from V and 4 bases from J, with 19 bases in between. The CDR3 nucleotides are TGTGCCAGCAGCTCCCAGCGATGGGGGGCTGGAGAGACCCAGTACTTC. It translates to CASSSQRWGAGETQYF.

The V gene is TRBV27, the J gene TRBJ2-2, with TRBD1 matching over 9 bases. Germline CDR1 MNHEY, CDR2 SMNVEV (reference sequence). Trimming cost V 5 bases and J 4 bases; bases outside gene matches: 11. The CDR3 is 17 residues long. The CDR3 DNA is TGTGCCAGCAGTCCAACCTCCGGGACAGGGCCCACCGGGGAGCTGTTTTTT. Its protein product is CASSPTSGTGPTGELFF.

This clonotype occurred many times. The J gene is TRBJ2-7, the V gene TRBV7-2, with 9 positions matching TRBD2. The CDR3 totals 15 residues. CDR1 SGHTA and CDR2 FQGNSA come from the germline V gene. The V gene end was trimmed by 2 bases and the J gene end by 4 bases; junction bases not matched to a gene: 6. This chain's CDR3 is CASSLKAGGPYEQYF. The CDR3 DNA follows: TGTGCCAGCAGCTTAAAGGCGGGAGGGCCTTACGAGCAGTACTTC.

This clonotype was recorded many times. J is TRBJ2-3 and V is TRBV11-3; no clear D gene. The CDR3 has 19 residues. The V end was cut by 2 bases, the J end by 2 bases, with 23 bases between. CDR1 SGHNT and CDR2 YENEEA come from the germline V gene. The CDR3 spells CASSLNPHPARYTTDTQYF. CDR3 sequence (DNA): TGTGCCAGCAGCTTAAATCCCCATCCAGCACGGTACACCACAGATACGCAGTATTTT. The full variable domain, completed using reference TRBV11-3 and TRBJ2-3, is EAGVVQSPRYKIIEKKQPVAFWCNPISGHNTLYWYLQNLGQGPELLIRYENEEAVDDSQLPKDRFSAERLKGVDSTLKIQPAELGDSAVYLCASSLNPHPARYTTDTQYFGPGTRLTVL.

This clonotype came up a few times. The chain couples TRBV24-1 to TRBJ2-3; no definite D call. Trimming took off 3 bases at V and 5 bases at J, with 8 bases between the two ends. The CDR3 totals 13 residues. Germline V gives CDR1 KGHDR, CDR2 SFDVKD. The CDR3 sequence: CATSDPTEDTQYF. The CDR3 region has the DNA TGTGCCACCAGTGATCCCACGGAAGATACGCAGTATTTT.

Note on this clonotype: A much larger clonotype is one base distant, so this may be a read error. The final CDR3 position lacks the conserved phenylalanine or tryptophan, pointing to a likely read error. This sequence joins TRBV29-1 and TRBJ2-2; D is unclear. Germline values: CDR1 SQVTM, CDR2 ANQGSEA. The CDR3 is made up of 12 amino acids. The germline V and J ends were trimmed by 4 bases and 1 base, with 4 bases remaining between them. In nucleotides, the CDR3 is TGCAGCGTTGGACTGAACACCGGGGAGCTGTTTGTT. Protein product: CSVGLNTGELFV.